This paragraph covers one T cell receptor (beta chain) sequence. What it binds is unknown. The data stem from a study of OX40 agonist ivuxolimab in advanced cancers. Broader study findings: The work left the antigen specificity of expanded peripheral T cells undetermined. Certain nonresponders additionally had low normalized T-cell clonal expansion.

The CDR3 is 14 amino acids. Germline values: CDR1 MNHNY, CDR2 SVGAGI (reference sequence). V was pared by 2 bases and J by 10 bases, with 6 bases of the junction left unmatched. Peripheral blood came from all dose cohorts at three timepoints. The protocol was immunoSEQ multiplex PCR, while the TCRdb copy is restricted to in-frame clones and leaves out a portion. This table has tens of thousands of clones, about 86% appearing once. This TCR came from an adult with an advanced solid tumor such as melanoma, head and neck, liver or kidney cancer. Sequenced material: CD4+ or CD8+ T cells sorted from blood, taken in a trial of the OX40 agonist ivuxolimab. The chain has TRBV6-6 and TRBJ2-1, with 9 bases lining up with TRBD2. The CDR3 DNA sequence: TGTGCCAGCAGTTACGGCGGGAGGGTATGGGAGCAGTTCTTC. It encodes CASSYGGRVWEQFF.